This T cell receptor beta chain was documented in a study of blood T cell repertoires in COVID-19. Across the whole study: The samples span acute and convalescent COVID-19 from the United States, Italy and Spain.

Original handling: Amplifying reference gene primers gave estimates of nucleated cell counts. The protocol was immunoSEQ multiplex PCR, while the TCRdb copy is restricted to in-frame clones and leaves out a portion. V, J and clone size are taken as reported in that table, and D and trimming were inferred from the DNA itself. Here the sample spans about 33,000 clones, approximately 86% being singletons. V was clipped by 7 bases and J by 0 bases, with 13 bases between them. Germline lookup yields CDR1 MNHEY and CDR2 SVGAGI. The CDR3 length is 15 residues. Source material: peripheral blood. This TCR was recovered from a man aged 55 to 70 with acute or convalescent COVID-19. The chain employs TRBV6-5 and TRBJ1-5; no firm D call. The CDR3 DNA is TGTGCCAGCACCCCACAGCCTTATAGCAATCAGCCCCAGCATTTT. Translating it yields CASTPQPYSNQPQHF.